This record concerns one T cell receptor (beta chain) sequence. Its antigen is currently unknown. The data belong to a study of memory CD4+ T cells and cytomegalovirus serostatus. For the study at large: Donors were healthy Belgian adults, under ten CMV seropositive and approximately 25 seronegative. Study-wide points: Of 150 to 200 reported CMV TCRbeta sequences, about 67 were found in memory CD4+ repertoires.

Germline V gene lookup returns CDR1 SGHRS and CDR2 YFSETQ. The CDR3 has 14 residues. V was clipped by 0 bases and J by 1 base, with 7 bases between them. The sort gate was single viable CD3+CD4+CD8-CD45RO+ cells for memory CD4+ T cells. CMV serostatus came from serum IgG against pp150, pp28, p38, p52. After thawing, CD4+ T cells were positively selected. The assay was immunoSEQ multiplex PCR, and TCRdb's table has in-frame clones only and misses some. The table records approximately 56,000 clones, about 81% of them present only once. The gene calls are TRBV5-1 and TRBJ1-1; D call uncertain. The clonotype comes from an adult in good health and CMV-seronegative. Material: memory CD4+ T cells from blood. This CDR3 reads CASSLAPGNTEAFF. CDR3 bases: TGCGCCAGCAGCTTGGCCCCAGGGAACACTGAAGCTTTCTTT.